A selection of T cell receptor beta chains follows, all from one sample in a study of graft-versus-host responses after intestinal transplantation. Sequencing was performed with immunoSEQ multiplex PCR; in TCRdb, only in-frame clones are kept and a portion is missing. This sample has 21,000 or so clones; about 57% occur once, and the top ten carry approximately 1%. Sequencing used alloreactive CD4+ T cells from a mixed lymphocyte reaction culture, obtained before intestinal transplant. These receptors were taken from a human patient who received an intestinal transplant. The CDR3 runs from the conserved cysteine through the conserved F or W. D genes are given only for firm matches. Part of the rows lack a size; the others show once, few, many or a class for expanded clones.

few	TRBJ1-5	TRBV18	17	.	TGTGCCAGCTCCCCCCGACAGGTATCTCCTAGCAATCAGCCCCAGCATTTT	CASSPRQVSPSNQPQHF
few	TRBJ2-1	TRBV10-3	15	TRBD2	TGTGCCATCAGTGAAGGGACTAGCTCCTACAATGAGCAGTTCTTC	CAISEGTSSYNEQFF
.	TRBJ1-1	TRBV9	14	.	TGTGCCAGCAGCACCGACGAGGGGAGGACTGAAGCTTTCTTT	CASSTDEGRTEAFF
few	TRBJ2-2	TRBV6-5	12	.	TGTGCCAGCAGTACATTTCCCGGGGAGCTGTTTTTT	CASSTFPGELFF
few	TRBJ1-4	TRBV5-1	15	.	TGCGCCAGCAGCTTGTTTCCAGCAACTAATGAAAAACTGTTTTTT	CASSLFPATNEKLFF
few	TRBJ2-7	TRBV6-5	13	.	TGTGCCAGCAGTGAATGGCAGGGCCTCGAGCAGTACTTC	CASSEWQGLEQYF
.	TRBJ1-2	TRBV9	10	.	TGTGCCAGCAGCGCCGGGAGAGACGCCTTC	CASSAGRDAF
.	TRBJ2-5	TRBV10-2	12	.	TGCGCCAGCAGTGGACATCAAGAGACCCAGTACTTC	CASSGHQETQYF
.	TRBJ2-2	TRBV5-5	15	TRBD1	TGTGCCAGCACCCCAGAAGGCAGGGGGCACGGGGAGCTGTTTTTT	CASTPEGRGHGELFF
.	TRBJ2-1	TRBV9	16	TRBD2	TGTGCCAGCAGCAGGACGGGACTAGCGGGACAGAATGAGCAGTTCTTC	CASSRTGLAGQNEQFF
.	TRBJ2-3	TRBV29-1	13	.	TGCAGCGGTAAGCTAGCTGGCACAGATACGCAGTATTTT	CSGKLAGTDTQYF
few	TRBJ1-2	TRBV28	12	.	TGTGCCAGCAGTTTCCTTACTTATGGCTACACCTTC	CASSFLTYGYTF
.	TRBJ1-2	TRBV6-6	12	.	TGTGCCACTCAGGGACTAATGGGAGGCTACACCTTC	CATQGLMGGYTF
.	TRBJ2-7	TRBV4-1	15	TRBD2	TGCGCCAGCAGCCCGGGACTAGCGGGACCCTACGAGCAGTACTTC	CASSPGLAGPYEQYF
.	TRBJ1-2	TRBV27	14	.	TGTGCCAGCACCTTGTGGCGGGGTTGGGATGGCTACACCTTC	CASTLWRGWDGYTF
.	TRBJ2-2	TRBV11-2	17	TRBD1	TGTGCCAGCAGCCGAGCCTGGACAGGGGCAAACACCGGGGAGCTGTTTTTT	CASSRAWTGANTGELFF
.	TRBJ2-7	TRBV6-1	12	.	TGTGCCAGCAGGCCCGGGTCCTACGAGCAGTACTTC	CASRPGSYEQYF
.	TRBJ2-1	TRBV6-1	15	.	TGTGCCAGCAGTGCCCTAGGGGGGGTCTACAATGAGCAGTTCTTC	CASSALGGVYNEQFF
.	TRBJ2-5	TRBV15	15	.	TGTGCCACCAGCAGAGATCCACTAGTCCAAGAGACCCAGTACTTC	CATSRDPLVQETQYF
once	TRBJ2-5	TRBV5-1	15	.	TGCGCCAGCAGCCCAGGGGGGACGTACCAAGAGACCCAGTACTTC	CASSPGGTYQETQYF
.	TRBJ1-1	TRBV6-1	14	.	TGTGCCAGCAGTTATCCAGGAGGTAACACTGAAGCTTTCTTT	CASSYPGGNTEAFF
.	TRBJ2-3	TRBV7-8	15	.	TGTGCCAGCAGCCTACAAGGACGGGTGGGGGGTACGCAGTATTTT	CASSLQGRVGGTQYF
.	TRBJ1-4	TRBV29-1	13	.	TGCAGCGTTGAGAGGGGGATTGGTGAAAAACTGTTTTTT	CSVERGIGEKLFF
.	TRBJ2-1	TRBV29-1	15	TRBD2	TGCAGCGGCGGCAGACTAGCGGGGGGGCCGGGTGAGCAGTTCTTC	CSGGRLAGGPGEQFF
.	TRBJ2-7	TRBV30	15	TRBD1	TGTGCCTGGAGCACCTACGACAGGGGGAAAAACGAGCAGTACTTC	CAWSTYDRGKNEQYF
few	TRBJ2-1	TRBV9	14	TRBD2	TGTGCCAGCAGCGTTAGCGGGAGTCCTAATGAGCAGTTCTTC	CASSVSGSPNEQFF
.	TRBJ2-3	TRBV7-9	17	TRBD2	TGTGCCAGCAGCTTAACTGTTACTAGCGGAAGCACAGATACGCAGTATTTT	CASSLTVTSGSTDTQYF
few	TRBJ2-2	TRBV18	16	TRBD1	TGTGCCAGCTCACCACCGGCGGGACAGGGGTCTGGGGAGCTGTTTTTT	CASSPPAGQGSGELFF
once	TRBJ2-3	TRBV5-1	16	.	TGCGCCAGCAGCTTGGGAGGACCCAGGGGCACAGATACGCAGTATTTT	CASSLGGPRGTDTQYF
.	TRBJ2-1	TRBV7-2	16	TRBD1	TGTGCCAGCACCGAACAGGGGGCAATTAGTTACAATGAGCAGTTCTTC	CASTEQGAISYNEQFF
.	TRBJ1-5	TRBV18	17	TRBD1	TGTGCCAGCTCACCGTCCGGGACAGGGGCAATCAATCAGCCCCAGCATTTT	CASSPSGTGAINQPQHF
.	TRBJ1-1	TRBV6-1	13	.	TGTGCCAGCAGTGAACCCAGGAACACTGAAGCTTTCTTT	CASSEPRNTEAFF
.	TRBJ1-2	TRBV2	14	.	TGTGCCAGCAGTGAAGAGGCCAGGGGTTTAGGCTACACCTTC	CASSEEARGLGYTF
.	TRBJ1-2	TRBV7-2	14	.	TGCGCCAGCAGCTTATCACAGGGAATCTATGGCTACACCTTC	CASSLSQGIYGYTF
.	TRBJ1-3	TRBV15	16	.	TGTGCCACCAGCAGAGGTCTTCAGGGCCCAATAAACACCATATATTTT	CATSRGLQGPINTIYF
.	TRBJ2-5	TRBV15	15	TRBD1	TGTGCCACCAGCAGAGGGACAGGGGGCAGTGGGACCCAGTACTTC	CATSRGTGGSGTQYF
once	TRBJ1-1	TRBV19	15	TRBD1	TGTGCCACCCGCCCAGCCGGGACAGTGCCCACTGAAGCTTTCTTT	CATRPAGTVPTEAFF